The next 16 T cell receptor beta chains were all read from a single sample in a study of blood T cell repertoires in COVID-19. Data came from immunoSEQ multiplex PCR; TCRdb stores just in-frame clones and leaves some out. The sample includes some 530,000 clones, about 85% of them seen just once. The sample consisted of PBMCs or T cells enriched from blood (not recorded which). These receptors were obtained from a woman aged 60 to 75 who had recovered from COVID-19.

The CDR3 nucleotides are TGTGCCAGCAGTAACAGGGGCCCCACTGAAGCTTTCTTT. This codes for CASSNRGPTEAFF. The chain employs TRBV28 and TRBJ1-1, with 7 bases fitting TRBD1. Trimming took 5 bases from V and 4 from J; bases not matched to a gene: 4. The germline V gene encodes CDR1 MDHEN and CDR2 SYDVKM. This CDR3 contains 13 residues.

The chain recombines TRBV6-5 with TRBJ2-4; weak D call: TRBD1 (5 bases). The CDR3 extends over 15 amino acids. CDR1 MNHEY and CDR2 SVGAGI come from the germline V gene. Trimming removed 0 bases at V and 3 bases at J, with 9 bases between. This CDR3 reads CASSYSWGDKNIQYF. CDR3 sequence (DNA): TGTGCCAGCAGTTACTCGTGGGGCGACAAAAACATTCAGTACTTC.

J is TRBJ1-1 and V is TRBV3-1 (or the pseudogene TRBV3-2); 7 nucleotides line up with TRBD1. The V and J ends lost 4 bases and 10 bases, in that order; junction bases with no gene match: 12. This CDR3 region has 14 residues. CDR1 is LGHDT and CDR2 is YNNKEL in the germline V gene (reference sequence). DNA of the CDR3: TGTGCCAGCAGCCCACAGGGGATGGAATTGAGAGCTTTCTTT. It specifies CASSPQGMELRAFF.

The chain employs TRBV19 and TRBJ2-4; tentative D call: TRBD2 (5 bases). This CDR3 region has 13 residues. V lost 6 bases and J 6 bases, leaving 12 bases between the germline ends. Germline V lookup: CDR1 LNHDA, CDR2 SQIVND (reference sequence). The CDR3 is CASRAAGGNIQYF. In nucleotides, the CDR3 is TGTGCCAGTAGGGCCGCGGGCGGAAACATTCAGTACTTC.

The V gene is TRBV2, the J gene TRBJ2-7; 10 nucleotides line up with TRBD1. The trim removed 8 bases at V and 0 bases at J, leaving 7 bases unmatched. Germline assignment: CDR1 SNHLY and CDR2 FYNNEI. The CDR3 extends over 15 amino acids. The DNA of the CDR3 is TGTGCCAGCCGCCGGGGACAGGGGAGCTCCTACGAGCAGTACTTC. Translated: CASRRGQGSSYEQYF. Filled out from reference TRBV2 and TRBJ2-7, the complete variable domain reads EPEVTQTPSHQVTQMGQEVILRCVPISNHLYFYWYRQILGQKVEFLVSFYNNEISEKSEIFDDQFSVERPDGSNFTLKIRSTKLEDSAMYFCASRRGQGSSYEQYFGPGTRLTVT.

This sequence joins TRBV5-1 and TRBJ1-1; 8 nucleotides line up with TRBD1. This CDR3 has 15 amino acids. Germline V gene sequence: CDR1 SGHRS, CDR2 YFSETQ. Germline trimming cut 3 bases from V and 5 bases from J; bases unmatched to any gene: 9. In DNA form, the CDR3 reads TGCGCCAGCAGCTCCGGGGGACAGGCGGGTACTGAAGCTTTCTTT. Translation gives CASSSGGQAGTEAFF.

This clone has only one observation. The chain employs TRBV27 and TRBJ2-2; TRBD2 aligns across 14 bases. The germline gives CDR1 MNHEY, CDR2 SMNVEV (reference sequence). The CDR3 runs 17 residues. V lost 8 bases, J lost 0 bases, and 5 bases stayed unmatched. The CDR3 protein is CASRRGLAGANTGELFF. For the CDR3, the DNA is TGTGCCAGCCGAAGGGGACTAGCGGGAGCGAACACCGGGGAGCTGTTTTTT.

The count of this clone is one. The chain uses TRBV3-1 (or the pseudogene TRBV3-2) and TRBJ1-6; 7 nucleotides agree with TRBD1. Germline V gene sequence: CDR1 LGHDT, CDR2 YNNKEL (reference sequence). CDR3 length: 15 amino acids. V shed 6 bases and J 8 bases; nucleotides not matched to a gene: 10. The CDR3 DNA sequence: TGTGCCAGCAGTCCTACACAGGGGCATGATTCACCCCTCCACTTT. As protein: CASSPTQGHDSPLHF.

The chain uses TRBV6-5 and TRBJ2-7; the D gene is possibly TRBD1 (6 bases). The CDR3 consists of 15 residues. Germline V lookup: CDR1 MNHEY, CDR2 SVGAGI. Trimming shortened V by 5 bases and J by 0 bases, and 14 bases separated the two germline ends. This CDR3 is CASSTGWGSSYEQYV. Here the CDR3 DNA reads TGTGCCAGCAGTACAGGGTGGGGAAGCTCCTACGAGCAGTACGTC.

V and J are TRBV13 and TRBJ2-7; perhaps TRBD1 as D (5 bases). Germline V gene sequence: CDR1 PRHDT, CDR2 FYEKMQ (reference sequence). This CDR3 is 17 amino acids long. V was clipped by 5 bases and J by 5 bases, with 25 bases between them. The CDR3 DNA sequence: TGTGCCAGCAGCAAGCGACGATTAGACAGAACTACGGACGAGCAGTACTTC. Its translation is CASSKRRLDRTTDEQYF.

The chain recombines TRBV7-8 with TRBJ1-6; the match to TRBD1 covers 8 bases. The length of the CDR3 is 17 residues. The V and J ends lost 1 base and 6 bases, in that order; junction bases with no gene match: 8. In germline, CDR1 is SGHVS, CDR2 FQNEAQ. The CDR3 region is CASSLGRRGLGNSPLHF. CDR3 DNA sequence: TGTGCCAGCAGCTTAGGGCGCAGGGGGCTTGGTAATTCACCCCTCCACTTT.

This clone was picked up one time. The chain is built from TRBV5-5 and TRBJ2-1; 8 bases line up with TRBD2. V lost 2 bases to trimming and J lost 6 bases; unmatched junction nucleotides: 4. Germline V CDR1 and CDR2: SGHKS, YYEKEE (reference sequence). This CDR3 contains 14 residues. The CDR3 DNA follows: TGTGCCAGCAGCTTTGTCGGGGGGGTCAATGAGCAGTTCTTC. It codes for CASSFVGGVNEQFF.

This clone was observed a single time. The V and J genes are TRBV4-1 and TRBJ1-5; D not resolved. The germline V gene has CDR1 MGHRA and CDR2 YSYEKL. V dropped 1 base and J dropped 1 base, with 8 bases sitting between them. This CDR3 comprises 15 residues. The CDR3 loop is CASSQGLWSNQPQHF. In DNA form, the CDR3 reads TGCGCCAGCAGCCAAGGGCTGTGGAGCAATCAGCCCCAGCATTTT.

The chain couples TRBV5-1 to TRBJ2-7; D is unresolved. CDR1 and CDR2 from the germline V gene are SGHRS and YFSETQ. The V end was cut by 4 bases, the J end by 7 bases, with 12 bases between. There are 12 residues in the CDR3. CDR3 loop: CASSPDMREQYF. The CDR3 bases are TGCGCCAGCAGCCCCGACATGAGAGAGCAGTACTTC.

The chain carries TRBV7-7 and TRBJ2-5, with TRBD1 identical over 8 bases. Unmatched junction bases numbered 1, after V lost 1 base and J lost 3 bases. Germline V gene sequence: CDR1 SSHAT, CDR2 FNYEAQ (reference sequence). The CDR3 spans 14 residues. This chain's CDR3 is CASSLGGQEETQYF. Written as DNA, the CDR3 is TGTGCCAGCAGCTTAGGGGGACAGGAAGAGACCCAGTACTTC. Combining the CDR3 with reference TRBV7-7 and TRBJ2-5 gives the whole variable domain GAGVSQSPRYKVTKRGQDVTLRCDPISSHATLYWYQQALGQGPEFLTYFNYEAQPDKSGLPSDRFSAERPEGSISTLTIQRTEQRDSAMYRCASSLGGQEETQYFGPGTRLLVL.

V gene TRBV5-5 combines with J gene TRBJ1-5; D is ambiguous. Trimming removed 0 bases from V and 2 bases from J, with 6 bases in between. CDR1 is SGHKS, CDR2 YYEKEE, per germline (reference sequence). The CDR3 totals 14 residues. The CDR3 DNA reads TGTGCCAGCAGCTTGGTGCCAGGCAATCAGCCCCAGCATTTT. Amino acid sequence: CASSLVPGNQPQHF.